A single sample gave rise to the 13 T cell receptor beta chains below, sequenced in a study of blood T cell repertoires in COVID-19. TCRdb's copy holds only in-frame clones and misses some; the assay was immunoSEQ multiplex PCR. The sample contains a few hundred thousand clones, approximately 86% of which appear only once. Sequenced material: peripheral blood. The receptor set was obtained from a man between 60 and 75 years old with acute or convalescent COVID-19.

This chain connects TRBV5-8 to TRBJ1-6; D is perhaps TRBD1 (5 bases). The V end was cut by 1 base, the J end by 5 bases, with 10 bases between. Germline V CDR1 and CDR2: SGHTS, YDEGEE. CDR3 length equals 15 residues. CDR3: CASSLSQGNNSPLHF. The CDR3, as DNA: TGTGCCAGCAGCTTGTCGCAGGGCAATAATTCACCCCTCCACTTT. Combining the CDR3 with reference TRBV5-8 and TRBJ1-6 gives the whole variable domain EAGVTQSPTHLIKTRGQQATLRCSPISGHTSVYWYQQALGLGLQFLLWYDEGEERNRGNFPPRFSGRQFPNYSSELNVNALELEDSALYLCASSLSQGNNSPLHFGNGTRLTVT.

This chain uses TRBV4-1 with TRBJ1-3; a possible D gene is TRBD1 (5 bases). CDR3 length: 17 amino acids. In germline, CDR1 is MGHRA, CDR2 YSYEKL. V lost 0 bases and J lost 0, with 12 bases in between. The CDR3 is CASSQDRVTASGNTIYF. CDR3 sequence (DNA): TGCGCCAGCAGCCAAGACAGGGTCACAGCCTCTGGAAACACCATATATTTT.

The chain is built from TRBV19 and TRBJ2-2; 8 positions match TRBD1. This CDR3 has 15 amino acids. J was trimmed by 7 bases and V by 5 bases; bases with no gene match: 9. CDR1 LNHDA and CDR2 SQIVND come from the germline V gene (reference sequence). CDR3 coding DNA: TGTGCCAGTAGTGTATCGACAGGGGCCCTCGGGGAGCTGTTTTTT. Residues: CASSVSTGALGELFF.

V gene TRBV6-5 combines with J gene TRBJ1-3, with D possibly matching TRBD1 (5 bases). The germline V and J ends were trimmed by 6 bases and 0 bases, with 12 bases remaining between them. CDR1 is MNHEY, CDR2 SVGAGI, per germline. The CDR3 has 15 residues. CDR3 nucleotides: TGTGCCAGCAGCCGGGGGTGGAGCTCTGGAAACACCATATATTTT. It codes for CASSRGWSSGNTIYF.

The CDR3 loop is CASSQDSLTGGAGNQPQHF. CDR3 bases: TGCGCCAGCAGCCAAGACTCCCTAACAGGGGGCGCCGGCAATCAGCCCCAGCATTTT. The chain recombines TRBV4-1 with TRBJ1-5; the match to TRBD1 covers 9 bases. From germline, CDR1 is MGHRA and CDR2 YSYEKL. With V trimmed by 0 bases and J by 2 bases, 11 bases remained unmatched. The CDR3 has 19 residues.

The genes are TRBV20-1 and TRBJ2-7, with D possibly TRBD2 on 7 matching bases. This CDR3 is 15 amino acids long. CDR1 DFQATT and CDR2 SNEGSKA come from the germline V gene (reference sequence). Trimming shortened V by 3 bases and J by 3 bases, and 18 bases separated the two germline ends. The DNA for the CDR3 is TGCAGTGCTAGTAACTGGGGGGGCGGATTCTACGAGCAGTACTTC. Protein: CSASNWGGGFYEQYF.

This chain connects TRBV29-1 to TRBJ1-3; the match to TRBD1 covers 8 bases. The germline CDR1 and CDR2 sequences are SQVTM and ANQGSEA. This CDR3 region has 14 residues. The V gene end was trimmed by 7 bases and the J gene end by 2 bases; junction bases not matched to a gene: 7. CDR3: CSASDRDTGNTIYF. CDR3 coding DNA: TGCAGCGCCTCGGACAGGGATACTGGAAACACCATATATTTT. Supplemented by reference TRBV29-1 and TRBJ1-3, the full variable domain reads SAVISQKPSRDICQRGTSLTIQCQVDSQVTMMFWYRQQPGQSLTLIATANQGSEATYESGFVIDKFPISRPNLTFSTLTVSNMSPEDSSIYLCSASDRDTGNTIYFGEGSWLTVV.

The J gene is TRBJ1-2, the V gene TRBV27; 7 positions match TRBD1. Per the germline V gene, CDR1 is MNHEY and CDR2 is SMNVEV (reference sequence). J was trimmed by 4 bases and V by 0 bases; bases with no gene match: 14. The CDR3 extends over 18 amino acids. CDR3 protein: CASSLSRPLGQDRYGYTF. CDR3 nucleotide sequence: TGTGCCAGCAGTTTATCCCGCCCCCTCGGACAGGATCGCTATGGCTACACCTTC.

This rearrangement joins TRBV5-1 to TRBJ1-1; no clear D. Germline V CDR1 and CDR2: SGHRS, YFSETQ. The CDR3 loop spans 15 amino acids. The V end was cut by 4 bases, the J end by 1 base, with 14 bases between. This CDR3 reads CASSPLPAGNTEAFF. Here the CDR3 DNA reads TGCGCCAGCAGCCCCCTGCCTGCGGGGAACACTGAAGCTTTCTTT.

This chain joins TRBV7-3 and TRBJ1-1, with 8 nucleotides matching TRBD1. The J segment lost 6 bases and the V segment lost 5 bases, leaving 8 bases of the junction unmatched. The length of the CDR3 is 14 residues. From germline, CDR1 is SGHTA and CDR2 FQGTGA. The CDR3 bases are TGTGCCAGCAGCCCCACGGACAGGGACGCTGAAGCTTTCTTT. Its protein is CASSPTDRDAEAFF.

This clone has only a few counts. The rearrangement joins TRBV6-2 or TRBV6-3 to TRBJ2-1; 8 nucleotides agree with TRBD1. V shed 5 bases and J 9 bases; nucleotides not matched to a gene: 12. Germline V lookup: CDR1 MNHEY, CDR2 SVGEGT. CDR3 length: 15 amino acids. As DNA, the CDR3 is TGTGCCAGCAGTCGTCGGGACAGGTCGAAGGGTGAGCAGTTCTTC. This encodes CASSRRDRSKGEQFF.

The V and J genes are TRBV30 and TRBJ2-1; 7 bases are a match to TRBD1. The CDR3 spans 14 residues. The germline gives CDR1 GTSNPN, CDR2 SVGIG (reference sequence). Unmatched junction bases numbered 7, after V lost 0 bases and J lost 8 bases. The CDR3 sequence is CAWSVQGRTDEQFF. CDR3 coding DNA: TGTGCCTGGAGTGTACAGGGGAGAACGGATGAGCAGTTCTTC.

The genes are TRBV7-3 and TRBJ2-1; tentative D call: TRBD1 (5 bases). The V gene lost 1 base and the J gene lost 0 bases, with 19 bases spanning the gap. Germline CDR1 and CDR2: SGHTA and FQGTGA. This CDR3 has 19 residues. For the CDR3, the DNA is TGTGCCAGCAGCTTAATAGGGGCCTCTACAGGTTACTCCTACAATGAGCAGTTCTTC. The encoded protein is CASSLIGASTGYSYNEQFF.